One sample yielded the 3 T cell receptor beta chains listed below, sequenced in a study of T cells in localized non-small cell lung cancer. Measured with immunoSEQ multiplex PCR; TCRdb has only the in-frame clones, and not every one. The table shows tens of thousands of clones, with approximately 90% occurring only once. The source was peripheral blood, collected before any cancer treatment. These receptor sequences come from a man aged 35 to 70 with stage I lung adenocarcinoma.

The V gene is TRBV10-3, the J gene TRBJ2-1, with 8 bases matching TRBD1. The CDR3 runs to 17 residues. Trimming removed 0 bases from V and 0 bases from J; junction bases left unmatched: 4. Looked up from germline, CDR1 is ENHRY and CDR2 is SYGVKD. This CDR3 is CAISESGQGGSYNEQFF. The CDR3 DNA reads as TGTGCCATCAGTGAGTCAGGACAGGGTGGCTCCTACAATGAGCAGTTCTTC.

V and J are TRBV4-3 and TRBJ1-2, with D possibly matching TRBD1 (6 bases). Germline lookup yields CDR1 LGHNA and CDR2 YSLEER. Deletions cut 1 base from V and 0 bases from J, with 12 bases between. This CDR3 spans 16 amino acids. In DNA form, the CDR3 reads TGCGCCAGCAGCCAAGGATACGGGACATCTAACTATGGCTACACCTTC. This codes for CASSQGYGTSNYGYTF.

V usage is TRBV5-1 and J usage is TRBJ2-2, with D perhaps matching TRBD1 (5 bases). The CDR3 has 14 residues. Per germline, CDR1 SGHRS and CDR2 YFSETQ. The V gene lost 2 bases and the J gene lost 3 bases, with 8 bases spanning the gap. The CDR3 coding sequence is TGCGCCAGCAGCTTCGGACACTACACCGGGGAGCTGTTTTTT. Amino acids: CASSFGHYTGELFF.